This T cell receptor (beta chain) was captured in a study of blood T cell repertoires in COVID-19. Overall study: Some COVID-19 samples were acute and others convalescent; all came from the United States, Italy and Spain. T cells, B-cell-depleted T cells, or PBMCs provided the cDNA or gDNA that served as material.

The CDR3 spans 13 residues. Per the germline V gene, CDR1 is LGHDT and CDR2 is YNNKEL (reference sequence). The V end was cut by 8 bases, the J end by 0 bases, with 10 bases between. How the authors handled the data: Quantification of nucleated cells was approximated via reference gene primer amplification. TCRdb's copy holds only in-frame clones and misses some; the assay was immunoSEQ multiplex PCR. V and J calls and clone size are as listed in that table; D and trimming were resolved from the DNA. The table records 300,000 or so clones, approximately 90% of them present only once. This clonotype was sampled from a woman between 40 and 50 years old with acute or convalescent COVID-19. The chain combines TRBV3-1 (or the pseudogene TRBV3-2) with TRBJ1-1, with a weak D call TRBD1 (5 bases). The sample was peripheral blood. This CDR3 reads CASSSGVNTEAFF. The CDR3 bases are TGTGCCAGCTCTTCGGGGGTGAACACTGAAGCTTTCTTT.